The 11 T cell receptor beta chains given below trace back to one sample, sequenced in a study of tumor and adjacent non-tumor tissue in lung cancer. This sample's RNA came from whole unsorted tissue. The normal lung tissue was taken more than 3 cm from the tumor edge. TCRbeta libraries were built with three rounds of nested PCR, modified from ARM-PCR. TCRdb analysed the multiplex PCR reads with MiXCR anew, one entry per CDR3 protein. The sample has more than 60,000 distinct CDR3 sequences; around 80% are singletons. The sequencing sample was made of distant non-tumor lung tissue. The receptor set was obtained from a man between 60 and 70 years old with non-small cell lung cancer.

Turning to this clonotype: Because it lacks the conserved phenylalanine or tryptophan at the end, this CDR3 is likely a read error. V is TRBV11-3 and J is TRBJ2-3, with D uncertain. CDR1 is SGHNT, CDR2 YENEEA, per germline. Trimming cost V 8 bases and J 0 bases, with 18 bases left between them. The CDR3 loop spans 16 amino acids. The CDR3: CASGSGLPGSTDTQYL. The CDR3 DNA sequence: TGTGCCAGCGGCTCCGGGCTACCAGGTAGCACAGATACGCAGTATCTT.

As to this clonotype: One end of the junction fails to match germline, which may point to a read error. This chain links TRBV5-5 with TRBJ2-1; 7 positions match TRBD1. The CDR3 loop spans 13 amino acids. Germline V gene data show CDR1 as SGHKS and CDR2 as YYEKEE (reference sequence). The CDR3 reads CASSLTGQGPEYF. In DNA, the CDR3 is TGTGCCAGCAGCCTGACAGGGCAGGGCCCGGAATACTTC.

In regard to this clonotype: No conserved phenylalanine or tryptophan is present at the end of the CDR3, so a read error is the likely explanation. The DNA is left out, because the CDR3 cannot be placed on it with certainty; the CDR3 is given as TCRdb lists it. The chain combines TRBV14 with TRBJ2-3; no check of the table's D call, TRBD1, against the DNA was made. Both ends counted, the CDR3 spans 12 residues. Germline assignment: CDR1 SGHDN and CDR2 FVKESK. CDR3 amino acids: CASSRSPGTQYI.

This clonotype is a singleton in its sample. The chain couples TRBV29-1 to TRBJ1-1; D gene ambiguous. The CDR3 spans 14 residues. Germline values: CDR1 SQVTM, CDR2 ANQGSEA. V was clipped by 8 bases and J by 1 base, with 17 bases between them. For the CDR3, the DNA is TGCAGCACAGAAGGCGGCAGATCGAACACTGAAGCTTTCTTT. The encoded protein is CSTEGGRSNTEAFF.

This sequence joins TRBV4-2 and TRBJ2-7, with 7 bases lining up with TRBD1. V lost 7 bases to trimming and J lost 5 bases; unmatched junction nucleotides: 11. CDR3 length equals 14 residues. In germline, CDR1 is LGHNA, CDR2 YNFKEQ. CDR3 residues: CASIQTGCMDEQYF. The CDR3 DNA sequence: TGTGCCAGCATCCAGACAGGGTGTATGGACGAGCAGTACTTC.

Note on this clonotype: The missing conserved phenylalanine or tryptophan at the end of this CDR3 makes a read error likely. The gene calls are TRBV7-9 and TRBJ2-7; a weak D match, TRBD1 (6 bases). The CDR3 loop spans 15 amino acids. Trimming took 4 bases from V and 5 from J, leaving 18 bases between them. Germline loops: CDR1 SEHNR, CDR2 FQNEAQ (reference sequence). CDR3 sequence reads: CASSYRDTRAHEQYL. The CDR3 DNA reads as TGTGCCAGCAGCTACCGGGACACAAGAGCCCACGAGCAGTACCTC.

J is TRBJ2-3 and V is TRBV5-5, with TRBD2 as a possible D gene (5 bases). V was clipped by 9 bases and J by 6 bases, with 23 bases between them. The CDR3 runs to 15 residues. Germline V gene lookup returns CDR1 SGHKS and CDR2 YYEKEE (reference sequence). In DNA form, the CDR3 reads TGTGCCATTAGCCGATGGGGAGAGCGGCCGGATACGCAGTATTTT. This sequence encodes CAISRWGERPDTQYF.

This clonotype is labeled medium-sized. The gene calls are TRBV28 and TRBJ2-3, with no clear D. There are 13 residues in the CDR3. V was pared by 7 bases and J by 1 base, with 9 bases between. Looked up from germline, CDR1 is MDHEN and CDR2 is SYDVKM. In nucleotides, the CDR3 is TGTGCCAGCACCTCCTCCGGCACAGATACGCAGTATTTT. It specifies CASTSSGTDTQYF.

In the case of this clonotype: A junction end diverges from the germline sequence, so it may reflect a read error. V is TRBV14 and J is TRBJ2-5; TRBD2 matches at 10 bases. CDR3 length: 16 residues. The germline gives CDR1 SGHDN, CDR2 FVKESK. The CDR3 is CARSRWTSGRQEIQYF. The CDR3 DNA follows: TGTGCCAGGAGCCGCTGGACTAGCGGTAGGCAAGAGATCCAGTACTTC.

J is TRBJ2-1 and V is TRBV29-1; D is undetermined. The CDR3 has 10 amino acids. Germline CDR1 and CDR2: SQVTM and ANQGSEA. V was cut by 7 bases and J by 8 bases, with 9 bases left in between. The CDR3 DNA reads as TGCAGCGCCTGGCCGGATGAGCAGTTCTTC. Translation: CSAWPDEQFF.

As for this clonotype: The junction departs from germline at one end; a sequencing error may be responsible. V is TRBV11-3 and J is TRBJ2-3; unclear D gene. CDR1 is SGHNT, CDR2 YENEEA, per germline. This CDR3 has 16 amino acids. Written as DNA, the CDR3 is TGTGCCAGCAGCTCCAGGCAGGCAGATAGCACAGTTACGCAGTATTTT. Encoded protein: CASSSRQADSTVTQYF.